This T cell receptor beta chain was profiled in a study of blood T cell repertoires in COVID-19. The wider study: Spain, Italy and the United States supplied samples that represented acute and convalescent COVID-19.

Original processing notes: Amplification of reference gene primers provided the estimated nucleated cell counts. Assay: immunoSEQ multiplex PCR; the TCRdb copy retains only in-frame clones and omits some. The V and J calls and clone size were taken over from that table, and D and trimming were inferred from the DNA. The sample lists over 70,000 clones; roughly 88% were seen once. Comments on this clone: One end of the junction is discordant with germline, which a read error may explain.

From germline, CDR1 is LNHDA and CDR2 SQIVND (reference sequence). CDR3 length: 14 amino acids. This TCR was sampled from a woman of 80 years or more with acute or convalescent COVID-19. The rearrangement uses TRBV19 and TRBJ1-1, with D perhaps TRBD1 (5 bases). Sample: peripheral blood. CDR3 DNA sequence: TGTGCCAGTACTATAAGGGGCGAGAACACTGAAGCTTTCTTT. Protein sequence: CASTIRGENTEAFF.